Following are 28 T cell receptor beta chains from one sample sequenced in a study of patients and donors after allogeneic stem cell transplantation. MiXCR was run by TCRdb on the RT-PCR reads, yielding one entry per CDR3 protein. The sample holds approximately 8,000 distinct CDR3 sequences, 11% seen once. The material sequenced was blood, either unsorted or a sorted T cell fraction (not recorded which). Source of these receptors: a human donor who was either an allogeneic HSCT recipient or a stem cell or donor lymphocyte infusion donor (not recorded which). It is not recorded whose cells these are; they may come from a transplant donor.

This clonotype is large. V and J are TRBV12-3 or TRBV12-4 and TRBJ2-3, with TRBD2 matching over 8 bases. The J segment lost 4 bases and the V segment lost 6 bases, leaving 3 bases of the junction unmatched. CDR3 length equals 13 residues. CDR3 sequence (DNA): TGTGCCAGCAGGGGACTAGTCCCAGATACGCAGTATTTT. Its protein product is CASRGLVPDTQYF.

This clonotype was seen many times. The V gene is TRBV20-1, the J gene TRBJ2-6, with TRBD1 as a possible D gene (5 bases). Per germline, CDR1 DFQATT and CDR2 SNEGSKA (reference sequence). V was shortened by 0 bases and J by 0 bases, with 12 bases between the two germline ends. This CDR3 has 17 amino acids. In DNA, the CDR3 is TGCAGTGCTAGAGAGGGGCAGGCGTACTCTGGGGCCAACGTCCTGACTTTC. Translation gives CSAREGQAYSGANVLTF.

This clonotype was counted many times. This chain uses TRBV10-3 with TRBJ1-2; D ambiguous. Germline V gene sequence: CDR1 ENHRY, CDR2 SYGVKD. V lost 10 bases and J 8 bases, leaving 23 bases between the germline ends. The CDR3 loop spans 14 amino acids. The CDR3 spells CATQNSRERSGYTF. The DNA of the CDR3 is TGTGCCACCCAAAATTCTAGGGAGAGGAGCGGCTACACCTTC.

The chain is built from TRBV7-2 and TRBJ1-5; D uncertain. V was pared by 4 bases and J by 3 bases, with 13 bases between. The CDR3 covers 15 residues. Germline V CDR1 and CDR2: SGHTA, FQGNSA. The CDR3 bases are TGTGCCAGCAGCTCGTCCCTATCTCCCAATCAGCCCCAGCATTTT. This encodes CASSSSLSPNQPQHF.

This clonotype occurred many times. For the CDR3, the DNA is TGTGCCAGCAGCTTTAGCGGGGCCCTCGCAGATACGCAGTATTTT. This gives the protein CASSFSGALADTQYF. The chain is built from TRBV7-9 and TRBJ2-3, with 8 bases fitting TRBD2. The CDR3 has 15 residues. The V gene's germline CDR1 is SEHNR and CDR2 FQNEAQ (reference sequence). V shed 3 bases and J 4 bases; nucleotides not matched to a gene: 6.

J is TRBJ2-7 and V is TRBV5-5; D remains unclear. CDR1 and CDR2 (germline): SGHKS, YYEKEE (reference sequence). This CDR3 region has 16 residues. Trimming removed 2 bases at V and 1 base at J, with 16 bases between. CDR3 bases: TGTGCCAGCAGCTTATTTTCCTTTAAGCTGTCCTACGAGCAGTACTTC. Amino acids: CASSLFSFKLSYEQYF.

CDR3 sequence reads: CAISGTSGETQYF. Here the CDR3 DNA reads TGTGCCATCAGCGGGACTTCGGGGGAGACCCAGTACTTC. The chain is built from TRBV10-3 and TRBJ2-5; D perhaps matches TRBD2 (6 bases). Germline lookup yields CDR1 ENHRY and CDR2 SYGVKD. V gave up 6 bases and J gave up 5 bases, with 13 bases separating them. The CDR3 runs to 13 residues.

This clonotype was counted many times. CDR3 in DNA: TGTGCCAGCAGCTTGGCCAGGGGAGATGGGTATGGCTACACCTTC. Translating it yields CASSLARGDGYGYTF. The chain combines TRBV5-5 with TRBJ1-2; D is perhaps TRBD1 (6 bases). There are 15 residues in the CDR3. Germline assignment: CDR1 SGHKS and CDR2 YYEKEE (reference sequence). V was shortened by 0 bases and J by 5 bases, with 14 bases between the two germline ends.

This clonotype was picked up many times. The chain uses TRBV2 and TRBJ1-4, with D uncertain. This CDR3 spans 13 amino acids. The germline V gene encodes CDR1 SNHLY and CDR2 FYNNEI. V was shortened by 8 bases and J by 6 bases, with 13 bases between the two germline ends. CDR3 in DNA: TGTGCCAGCGCGAGGAACTCGGATGAAAAACTGTTTTTT. Its translation is CASARNSDEKLFF.

A few counts support this clonotype. This chain joins TRBV5-6 and TRBJ2-2; D gene unclear. This CDR3 is 13 amino acids long. V was clipped by 3 bases and J by 1 base, with 4 bases between them. Looked up from germline, CDR1 is SGHDT and CDR2 is YYEEEE. This CDR3 is CASSWGNTGELFF. CDR3 nucleotides: TGTGCCAGCAGCTGGGGGAACACCGGGGAGCTGTTTTTT.

This clonotype has at least ten counts. The DNA of the CDR3 is TGTGCCAGCAGTTGGACACTTCCGGGGGGGCTTTCCTCCTACGAGCAGTACTTC. It translates to CASSWTLPGGLSSYEQYF. This chain uses TRBV6-5 with TRBJ2-7; 8 positions match TRBD2. CDR1 and CDR2 from the germline V gene are MNHEY and SVGAGI. The CDR3 contains 18 residues. After removal of 4 bases from V and 0 bases from J, the junction contained 14 bases not matched to a gene.

This clonotype was detected ten times or more. The chain uses TRBV5-1 and TRBJ1-4; D is undetermined. The CDR3 is made up of 14 amino acids. The germline gives CDR1 SGHRS, CDR2 YFSETQ. Trimming took off 0 bases at V and 7 bases at J, with 10 bases between the two ends. DNA of the CDR3: TGCGCCAGCAGCTTGGGGACGGACGGTGAAAAACTGTTTTTT. Encoded protein: CASSLGTDGEKLFF. The full variable domain, its missing parts supplied by reference TRBV5-1 and TRBJ1-4, is KAGVTQTPRYLIKTRGQQVTLSCSPISGHRSVSWYQQTPGQGLQFLFEYFSETQRNKGNFPGRFSGRQFSNSRSEMNVSTLELGDSALYLCASSLGTDGEKLFFGSGTQLSVL.

This chain connects TRBV9 to TRBJ2-3; 9 nucleotides line up with TRBD2. The CDR3 is 15 amino acids. The germline gives CDR1 SGDLS, CDR2 YYNGEE. With V trimmed by 2 bases and J by 3 bases, 4 bases remained unmatched. The CDR3 DNA reads as TGTGCCAGCAGCGTTAGCGGGGGAAGGACAGATACGCAGTATTTT. Protein sequence: CASSVSGGRTDTQYF.

The count of this clonotype is one. DNA of the CDR3: TGTGCCAGTAGCCACTGCTACGAGCAGTACTTC. Translation: CASSHCYEQYF. V gene TRBV19 combines with J gene TRBJ2-7, with D unclear. This CDR3 contains 11 residues. Germline CDR1 LNHDA, CDR2 SQIVND (reference sequence). With 6 bases removed from V and 3 bases from J, the gap between germline ends came to 6 bases.

This clonotype has a count of ten or more. The rearrangement joins TRBV20-1 to TRBJ1-1, with 7 bases lining up with TRBD1. This CDR3 has 15 residues. V was pared by 0 bases and J by 1 base, with 5 bases of the junction left unmatched. Germline V CDR1 and CDR2: DFQATT, SNEGSKA (reference sequence). The CDR3 nucleotides read TGCAGTGCTAGAGACGTTGGGACAGCGAACACTGAAGCTTTCTTT. Translated, it gives CSARDVGTANTEAFF.

This clonotype has only a few counts. The genes are TRBV15 and TRBJ2-1; D is unclear. V dropped 0 bases and J dropped 2 bases, with 8 bases sitting between them. Germline CDR1 is LNHNV and CDR2 is YYDKDF (reference sequence). The CDR3 length is 15 residues. The CDR3 reads CATSRDAETYNEQFF. The CDR3 nucleotides read TGTGCCACCAGCAGAGATGCAGAAACCTACAATGAGCAGTTCTTC.

This rearrangement joins TRBV29-1 to TRBJ2-1; 9 bases map to TRBD1. CDR1 is SQVTM and CDR2 is ANQGSEA in the germline V gene. This CDR3 region has 13 residues. The ends lost 2 bases at V and 6 bases at J; junction bases unmatched: 2. As DNA, the CDR3 is TGCAGCGTTGAATGGGACAGGGTCAATGAGCAGTTCTTC. Its protein is CSVEWDRVNEQFF.

This clonotype has a handful of counts. The gene calls are TRBV27 and TRBJ2-1; 8 bases map to TRBD2. Germline CDR1 MNHEY, CDR2 SMNVEV (reference sequence). The CDR3 is 15 amino acids. The V and J ends lost 5 bases and 4 bases, in that order; junction bases with no gene match: 7. CDR3 DNA sequence: TGTGCCAGCAGTCCCGGTGGGACTAGTTACAATGAGCAGTTCTTC. This encodes CASSPGGTSYNEQFF.

By sample share, this clonotype is medium-sized. The chain carries TRBV7-2 and TRBJ2-4, with D perhaps matching TRBD2 (6 bases). Trimming shortened V by 1 base and J by 8 bases, and 12 bases separated the two germline ends. CDR3 length: 14 amino acids. The germline V gene encodes CDR1 SGHTA and CDR2 FQGNSA. The CDR3 is CASSLVGGDDIQYF. CDR3 nucleotide sequence: TGTGCCAGCAGCTTAGTAGGCGGGGACGACATTCAGTACTTC.

The V gene is TRBV7-6, the J gene TRBJ2-2; either TRBD1 or TRBD2 may supply D (5 bases each). This CDR3 comprises 15 residues. V was clipped by 1 base and J by 6 bases, with 12 bases between them. Per germline, CDR1 SGHVS and CDR2 FNYEAQ. The CDR3 protein is CASSLGGPGSGELFF. In DNA, the CDR3 is TGTGCCAGCAGCTTAGGGGGACCAGGGTCCGGGGAGCTGTTTTTT.

The table lists this clonotype with many counts. The V and J genes are TRBV6-1 and TRBJ2-1; D call uncertain. There are 11 residues in the CDR3. Deletions cut 6 bases from V and 7 bases from J, with 7 bases between. The germline CDR1 and CDR2 sequences are MNHNS and SASEGT. CDR3 DNA: TGTGCCAGCAGGCATAGAAATGAGCAGTTCTTC. Its protein product is CASRHRNEQFF.

In its sample, this clonotype was seen many times. The V and J genes are TRBV5-1 and TRBJ1-1; 8 nucleotides line up with TRBD1. CDR3 length: 15 residues. Trimming at V came to 3 bases and at J to 4 bases, leaving 8 bases not matched to a gene. Germline CDR1 is SGHRS and CDR2 is YFSETQ. This CDR3 reads CASSSRQGRATEAFF. The DNA for the CDR3 is TGCGCCAGCAGCTCCAGACAGGGGAGGGCCACTGAAGCTTTCTTT. Full variable domain (missing parts from reference TRBV5-1 and TRBJ1-1): KAGVTQTPRYLIKTRGQQVTLSCSPISGHRSVSWYQQTPGQGLQFLFEYFSETQRNKGNFPGRFSGRQFSNSRSEMNVSTLELGDSALYLCASSSRQGRATEAFFGQGTRLTVV.

This clonotype was recorded at least ten times. The CDR3 DNA reads TGTGCCAGCAGCTTAGGTGCCCCCAATCAGCCCCAGCATTTT. It translates to CASSLGAPNQPQHF. J is TRBJ1-5 and V is TRBV7-2; no definite D call. With 1 base removed from V and 3 bases from J, the gap between germline ends came to 7 bases. Germline assignment: CDR1 SGHTA and CDR2 FQGNSA. The CDR3 totals 14 residues.

This clonotype has a count of ten or more. J is TRBJ1-4 and V is TRBV7-2, with a weak D call TRBD1 (5 bases). Germline loops: CDR1 SGHTA, CDR2 FQGNSA. V dropped 2 bases and J dropped 7 bases, with 14 bases sitting between them. The CDR3 spans 15 residues. CDR3 region: CASSLTPGTFEKLFF. The CDR3 nucleotides are TGTGCCAGCAGCTTAACACCAGGGACTTTTGAAAAACTGTTTTTT.

The V and J genes are TRBV11-1 and TRBJ1-2; no firm D call. Per germline, CDR1 SGHAT and CDR2 FQDESV (reference sequence). The length of the CDR3 is 12 residues. The ends were cut back, 1 base at V and 8 bases at J, with 8 bases in the middle. Here the CDR3 reads CASSLDGRGYTF. The CDR3 DNA is TGTGCCAGCAGCTTAGACGGGAGAGGCTACACCTTC.

This sequence joins TRBV7-9 and TRBJ1-5; 8 bases align to TRBD1. The length of the CDR3 is 16 residues. After removal of 2 bases from V and 7 bases from J, the junction contained 10 bases not matched to a gene. From germline, CDR1 is SEHNR and CDR2 FQNEAQ (reference sequence). CDR3 residues: CASSLYAGTGPQPQHF. DNA for the CDR3: TGTGCCAGCAGCTTATACGCCGGGACAGGCCCGCAGCCCCAGCATTTT.

The table lists this clonotype with many counts. The chain couples TRBV7-9 to TRBJ1-3; D is ambiguous. The CDR3 consists of 16 residues. The germline V gene has CDR1 SEHNR and CDR2 FQNEAQ (reference sequence). V lost 0 bases and J lost 3, with 12 bases in between. The CDR3, as DNA: TGTGCCAGCAGCTTAGCGCCGGTGGGGAGTGGAAACACCATATATTTT. Its translation: CASSLAPVGSGNTIYF.

At least ten counts were recorded for this clonotype. The chain recombines TRBV11-2 with TRBJ1-1; weak D call: TRBD1 (6 bases). V dropped 10 bases and J dropped 11 bases, with 17 bases sitting between them. CDR1 is SGHAT, CDR2 FQNNGV, per germline. This CDR3 region has 11 residues. CDR3 sequence (DNA): TGTGCCACCTCGGGGGCCCCGGAGGCTTTCTTT. Translating it yields CATSGAPEAFF.